This entry lists 27 T cell receptor beta chains sequenced from one sample in a study of blood T cell repertoires in COVID-19. Measured with immunoSEQ multiplex PCR; TCRdb has only the in-frame clones, and not every one. Among 250,000 or so clones listed, roughly 86% were seen once. Sequencing was carried out using peripheral blood. These receptors came from a man aged 45 to 65 with acute or convalescent COVID-19.

The genes are TRBV6-5 and TRBJ2-3; TRBD2 is a possible D gene (5 bases). Germline lookup yields CDR1 MNHEY and CDR2 SVGAGI. CDR3 size: 12 residues. Trimming removed 6 bases from V and 6 bases from J, with 10 bases in between. The CDR3 DNA sequence: TGTGCCAGCAGGCGAGGGTTGGATACGCAGTATTTT. This sequence encodes CASRRGLDTQYF.

The gene calls are TRBV7-9 and TRBJ1-6; 7 bases fit TRBD1. CDR1 and CDR2 from the germline V gene are SEHNR and FQNEAQ (reference sequence). The CDR3 sequence is 16 residues long. With 5 bases clipped from V and 5 bases from J, the junction kept 9 bases outside the gene matches. This CDR3 is CASSQIRTGNNSPLHF. CDR3 nucleotide sequence: TGTGCCAGCAGCCAAATTAGGACAGGAAATAATTCACCCCTCCACTTT.

The J gene is TRBJ2-3, the V gene TRBV7-3; 9 positions agree with TRBD2. This CDR3 contains 13 residues. Germline trimming cut 5 bases from V and 7 bases from J; bases unmatched to any gene: 4. Germline V gives CDR1 SGHTA, CDR2 FQGTGA. DNA of the CDR3: TGTGCCAGCAGCCCGACTAGCGGATATACGCAGTATTTT. Translating gives CASSPTSGYTQYF.

The chain is built from TRBV28 and TRBJ2-7; the match to TRBD2 covers 7 bases. The CDR3 loop spans 14 amino acids. The ends lost 6 bases at V and 2 bases at J; junction bases unmatched: 7. Germline V CDR1 and CDR2: MDHEN, SYDVKM. The CDR3: CASRWAGETYEQYF. The DNA for the CDR3 is TGTGCCAGCAGATGGGCGGGAGAGACCTACGAGCAGTACTTC.

This clone occurred many times. V usage is TRBV7-9 and J usage is TRBJ2-5, with a tentative D call TRBD2 (5 bases). V lost 11 bases and J 5 bases, leaving 12 bases between the germline ends. CDR3 length: 11 amino acids. Germline V gene data show CDR1 as SEHNR and CDR2 as FQNEAQ (reference sequence). The CDR3 reads CARPRGETQYF. In nucleotides, the CDR3 is TGTGCCCGCCCCCGAGGGGAGACCCAGTACTTC. Drawing the rest from reference TRBV7-9 and TRBJ2-5, the complete variable domain is DTGVSQNPRHKITKRGQNVTFRCDPISEHNRLYWYRQTLGQGPEFLTYFQNEAQLEKSRLLSDRFSAERPKGSFSTLEIQRTEQGDSAMYLCARPRGETQYFGPGTRLLVL.

This chain's CDR3 is CASSVGGFPTEAFF. The CDR3 bases are TGTGCCAGCAGTGTAGGGGGTTTTCCCACTGAAGCTTTCTTT. V gene TRBV6-6 combines with J gene TRBJ1-1, with D possibly TRBD1 on 6 matching bases. Germline V gene lookup returns CDR1 MNHNY and CDR2 SVGAGI (reference sequence). V lost 5 bases, J lost 4 bases, and 14 bases lay in between. This CDR3 has 14 residues.

The chain has TRBV19 and TRBJ1-3; D not resolved. The V gene lost 3 bases and the J gene lost 3 bases, with 12 bases spanning the gap. CDR3 size: 15 residues. Germline V gene lookup returns CDR1 LNHDA and CDR2 SQIVND (reference sequence). DNA for the CDR3: TGTGCCAGTAGTATTGGGTCGAGGGATGGAAACACCATATATTTT. This codes for CASSIGSRDGNTIYF.

The chain carries TRBV2 and TRBJ2-4; weak D call: TRBD2 (6 bases). CDR1 and CDR2 from the germline V gene are SNHLY and FYNNEI. V was trimmed by 6 bases and J by 8 bases, leaving 14 bases between them. CDR3 length equals 13 residues. For the CDR3, the DNA is TGTGCCAGCAGCCGGGAGAAACGGGACATTCAGTACTTC. Protein product: CASSREKRDIQYF.

The rearrangement joins TRBV7-3 to TRBJ2-2, with TRBD1 identical over 8 bases. Trimming removed 1 base from V and 4 bases from J; junction bases left unmatched: 5. Germline values: CDR1 SGHTA, CDR2 FQGTGA. The CDR3 is 16 amino acids. CDR3 DNA sequence: TGTGCCAGCAGCTTAAATCAGGGGGCCGTCACCGGGGAGCTGTTTTTT. Protein: CASSLNQGAVTGELFF. The whole variable domain, filled in from reference TRBV7-3 and TRBJ2-2, reads GAGVSQTPSNKVTEKGKYVELRCDPISGHTALYWYRQSLGQGPEFLIYFQGTGAADDSGLPNDRFFAVRPEGSVSTLKIQRTERGDSAVYLCASSLNQGAVTGELFFGEGSRLTVL.

This clone was seen a single time. The genes are TRBV5-1 and TRBJ1-3, with unresolved D. Per the germline V gene, CDR1 is SGHRS and CDR2 is YFSETQ. Trimming left V 3 bases short and J 0 bases short, with 10 bases between. CDR3 size: 15 residues. The DNA of the CDR3 is TGCGCCAGCAGCTCAACGGCGGTCTCTGGAAACACCATATATTTT. It encodes CASSSTAVSGNTIYF.

The rearrangement uses TRBV4-2 and TRBJ1-6; possible D gene TRBD1, 6 bases. The CDR3 length is 15 residues. Trimming took 1 base from V and 7 from J, leaving 11 bases between them. The V gene's germline CDR1 is LGHNA and CDR2 YNFKEQ. The CDR3 loop is CASSQGRTDNSPLHF. CDR3 coding DNA: TGTGCCAGCAGCCAAGGAAGGACAGACAATTCACCCCTCCACTTT.

The gene calls are TRBV14 and TRBJ1-2, with D unclear. Trimming stripped 0 bases from V and 7 bases from J, with 15 bases between. The V gene's germline CDR1 is SGHDN and CDR2 FVKESK. The CDR3 is 15 residues long. CDR3 residues: CASSQDLRGFFGYTF. In nucleotides, the CDR3 is TGTGCCAGCAGCCAAGATCTGCGAGGGTTCTTTGGCTACACCTTC.

CDR3 region: CASSQDRGQALETQYF. The CDR3 nucleotides are TGCGCCAGCAGCCAAGATCGAGGACAGGCATTAGAGACCCAGTACTTC. This chain uses TRBV4-1 with TRBJ2-5; 7 nucleotides match TRBD1. The CDR3 consists of 16 residues. Germline loops: CDR1 MGHRA, CDR2 YSYEKL. V shed 0 bases and J 4 bases; nucleotides not matched to a gene: 8.

The rearrangement joins TRBV5-1 to TRBJ1-1; 8 positions match TRBD1. V was clipped by 0 bases and J by 4 bases; unmatched bases: 5. Germline V gene data show CDR1 as SGHRS and CDR2 as YFSETQ. This CDR3 is built from 15 residues. CDR3 protein: CASSLATGVSTEAFF. The DNA for the CDR3 is TGCGCCAGCAGCTTGGCGACAGGGGTGAGCACTGAAGCTTTCTTT. The full variable domain, completed using reference TRBV5-1 and TRBJ1-1, is KAGVTQTPRYLIKTRGQQVTLSCSPISGHRSVSWYQQTPGQGLQFLFEYFSETQRNKGNFPGRFSGRQFSNSRSEMNVSTLELGDSALYLCASSLATGVSTEAFFGQGTRLTVV.

This clone was detected only a few times. The chain links TRBV2 to TRBJ1-4, with a tentative D call TRBD1 (5 bases). The CDR3 is 14 amino acids. Trimming removed 6 bases at V and 5 bases at J, with 13 bases between. Per germline, CDR1 SNHLY and CDR2 FYNNEI. The CDR3 nucleotides are TGTGCCAGCAGGCCGACAGCGAGCAATGAAAAACTGTTTTTT. Its protein product is CASRPTASNEKLFF.

This CDR3 reads CASSPRLLISYEQYF. Written as DNA, the CDR3 is TGTGCCAGCAGTCCGCGACTGCTCATCTCCTACGAGCAGTACTTC. The V gene is TRBV3-1 (or the pseudogene TRBV3-2), the J gene TRBJ2-7; unclear D gene. The ends were cut back, 6 bases at V and 0 bases at J, with 15 bases in the middle. This CDR3 comprises 15 residues. CDR1 is LGHDT and CDR2 is YNNKEL in the germline V gene (reference sequence).

The gene calls are TRBV10-3 and TRBJ1-1; D is unresolved. CDR1 ENHRY and CDR2 SYGVKD come from the germline V gene. The length of the CDR3 is 18 residues. Trimming pared 7 bases from V and 3 bases from J, leaving 27 bases between. In nucleotides, the CDR3 is TGTGCCATCAAGGCAGCTACAGCCGGGAGGAATGAATACACTGAAGCTTTCTTT. Its protein product is CAIKAATAGRNEYTEAFF.

This rearrangement joins TRBV3-1 (or the pseudogene TRBV3-2) to TRBJ1-4; D call uncertain. Germline assignment: CDR1 LGHDT and CDR2 YNNKEL (reference sequence). V lost 1 base and J lost 6, with 6 bases in between. CDR3 length equals 13 residues. The CDR3, as DNA: TGTGCCAGCAGCCAAGCGTTGTATGAAAAACTGTTTTTT. This gives the protein CASSQALYEKLFF.

The chain carries TRBV4-1 and TRBJ1-3; TRBD1 agrees at 7 bases. The V and J ends lost 3 bases and 3 bases, in that order; junction bases with no gene match: 8. Looked up from germline, CDR1 is MGHRA and CDR2 is YSYEKL. This CDR3 comprises 16 residues. This CDR3 reads CASSHPGQYYGNTIYF. The CDR3 DNA follows: TGCGCCAGCAGCCACCCGGGACAGTATTATGGAAACACCATATATTTT.

The chain employs TRBV24-1 and TRBJ1-2; possibly TRBD1 for D (5 bases). V dropped 4 bases and J dropped 6 bases, with 14 bases sitting between them. Germline loops: CDR1 KGHDR, CDR2 SFDVKD. The CDR3 extends over 14 amino acids. The CDR3 here is CATSDRRQFHGYTF. The DNA of the CDR3 is TGTGCCACCAGTGACCGTAGACAGTTCCATGGCTACACCTTC.

This clone was found a few times. The chain carries TRBV5-1 and TRBJ2-1, with 7 nucleotides matching TRBD2. With V trimmed by 2 bases and J by 0 bases, 5 bases remained unmatched. The germline gives CDR1 SGHRS, CDR2 YFSETQ. The CDR3 sequence is 16 residues long. CDR3 bases: TGCGCCAGCAGCTTTTCCGGCGGGAGCTCCTACAATGAGCAGTTCTTC. As protein: CASSFSGGSSYNEQFF.

This sequence joins TRBV20-1 and TRBJ1-4; 7 bases are shared with TRBD1. Per germline, CDR1 DFQATT and CDR2 SNEGSKA (reference sequence). This CDR3 is 14 amino acids long. V shed 4 bases and J 8 bases; nucleotides not matched to a gene: 10. The CDR3 sequence is CSANEEGAREKLFF. The CDR3 DNA reads as TGCAGTGCTAATGAGGAGGGGGCTCGGGAAAAACTGTTTTTT.

The chain couples TRBV5-5 to TRBJ1-2, with a weak D call TRBD1 (5 bases). The germline CDR1 and CDR2 sequences are SGHKS and YYEKEE (reference sequence). Trimming took off 0 bases at V and 8 bases at J, with 14 bases between the two ends. This CDR3 has 14 amino acids. The CDR3 protein is CASSLAVTVEGYTF. The CDR3 DNA reads TGTGCCAGCAGCTTGGCCGTGACAGTGGAAGGCTACACCTTC.

Only one count was recorded for this clone. CDR3 residues: CAWSQAYSGNTIYF. The CDR3 nucleotides are TGTGCCTGGAGCCAGGCTTACTCTGGAAACACCATATATTTT. J is TRBJ1-3 and V is TRBV30; D gene ambiguous. This CDR3 has 14 amino acids. Looked up from germline, CDR1 is GTSNPN and CDR2 is SVGIG (reference sequence). The V end lost 3 bases, the J end lost 0 bases, and 9 bases lay between the germline ends.

V is TRBV28 and J is TRBJ2-1; 12 bases match TRBD2. The length of the CDR3 is 16 residues. The V gene's germline CDR1 is MDHEN and CDR2 SYDVKM. The V and J ends lost 6 bases and 0 bases, in that order; junction bases with no gene match: 3. CDR3: CASRSTSGSSYNEQFF. For the CDR3, the DNA is TGTGCCAGCAGATCGACTAGCGGGAGCTCCTACAATGAGCAGTTCTTC.

V and J are TRBV5-1 and TRBJ2-1; 10 nucleotides align to TRBD2. This CDR3 has 16 amino acids. Germline CDR1 is SGHRS and CDR2 is YFSETQ. V gave up 0 bases and J gave up 4 bases; unmatched junction bases: 4. CDR3 in DNA: TGCGCCAGCAGCTTGGACCTAGCGGGGGCTTACAATGAGCAGTTCTTC. Its protein is CASSLDLAGAYNEQFF.

This chain joins TRBV4-1 and TRBJ1-1; 7 nucleotides match TRBD1. Germline loops: CDR1 MGHRA, CDR2 YSYEKL. The CDR3 runs to 15 residues. V was clipped by 1 base and J by 5 bases; unmatched bases: 7. The CDR3 spells CASSQGRGGLTEAFF. The CDR3 region has the DNA TGCGCCAGCAGCCAAGGGAGAGGGGGCCTTACTGAAGCTTTCTTT.